The rows below give T cell receptor beta chains drawn from one sample of a study of T cells in narcolepsy. Clones were read by immunoSEQ multiplex PCR, and TCRdb kept only the in-frame ones, dropping some. In the table there are tens of thousands of clones, roughly 87% of which are singletons. Input material: memory (CD45RA-) CD4+ T cells from blood. These receptors all stem from a human donor in good health. Both conserved end residues are part of each CDR3. The order of the fields is V gene, J gene, clone size, D gene, CDR3 protein, CDR3 DNA. A D gene is named only where the DNA matches it firmly. The size field is filled for only some rows; it gives once, few, many or a size class.

TRBV4-3	TRBJ2-1	-	-	CASSQDGALVTEQFF	TGCGCCAGCAGCCAAGATGGGGCCCTGGTAACTGAGCAGTTCTTC
TRBV27	TRBJ2-7	few	-	CASSFRSATYEQYF	TGTGCCAGCAGTTTTCGGTCTGCTACCTACGAGCAGTACTTC
TRBV4-1	TRBJ1-2	-	TRBD1	CASSQAGGQPVLRYGYTF	TGCGCCAGCAGCCAAGCGGGGGGACAGCCTGTTTTACGCTATGGCTACACCTTC
TRBV4-1	TRBJ2-7	few	TRBD1	CASSGGQGPYEQYF	TGCGCCAGCAGCGGTGGACAGGGACCCTACGAGCAGTACTTC
TRBV20-1	TRBJ1-1	-	TRBD1	CSARGYTEAFF	TGCAGTGCCAGGGGGTACACTGAAGCTTTCTTT
TRBV5-1	TRBJ1-5	-	-	CASSLVGGKPQHF	TGCGCCAGCAGCCTGGTGGGGGGTAAGCCCCAGCATTTT
TRBV27	TRBJ2-2	-	-	CASRSPGTLYGELFF	TGTGCCAGCAGGAGCCCCGGGACACTTTACGGGGAGCTGTTTTTT
TRBV5-1	TRBJ1-1	once	TRBD1	CASSYRGQGKNTEAFF	TGCGCCAGCAGCTATAGAGGACAGGGCAAGAACACTGAAGCTTTCTTT
TRBV12-5	TRBJ2-5	-	-	CASGLVGAQYF	TGTGCTAGTGGTTTGGTAGGGGCCCAGTACTTC
TRBV6-1	TRBJ1-1	-	TRBD1	CASSVQGANTEAFF	TGTGCCAGCAGTGTACAGGGGGCGAACACTGAAGCTTTCTTT
TRBV6-5	TRBJ1-2	few	TRBD1	CASGDRGGGYTF	TGTGCCAGCGGGGACAGGGGTGGTGGCTACACCTTC
TRBV11-2	TRBJ1-1	-	TRBD1	CASSSRQGAPTEAFF	TGTGCCAGCAGCTCGAGACAGGGGGCGCCGACTGAAGCTTTCTTT
TRBV18	TRBJ1-1	-	-	CASSPSENTEAFF	TGTGCCAGCTCACCTTCGGAGAACACTGAAGCTTTCTTT
TRBV28	TRBJ1-5	-	-	CASSLSGFSQPQHF	TGTGCCAGCAGTTTATCTGGGTTCAGTCAGCCCCAGCATTTT
TRBV10-3	TRBJ1-3	few	-	CAISGQSGNTIYF	TGTGCCATCAGTGGACAGTCTGGAAACACCATATATTTT
TRBV7-8	TRBJ2-3	-	-	CASSLAGRGLITDTQYF	TGTGCCAGCAGCTTAGCGGGTCGGGGTCTTATCACAGATACGCAGTATTTT
TRBV7-2	TRBJ1-3	-	-	CASSLVGEPSFSGNTIYF	TGTGCCAGCAGCTTAGTCGGGGAACCGTCGTTCTCTGGAAACACCATATATTTT
TRBV19	TRBJ2-1	-	-	CASSSALRLYNEQFF	TGTGCCAGTAGTAGCGCCCTAAGGCTCTACAATGAGCAGTTCTTC
TRBV6-5	TRBJ2-1	-	-	CASISAAYNEQFF	TGTGCCAGCATTAGTGCAGCCTACAATGAGCAGTTCTTC
TRBV6-5	TRBJ1-5	few	-	CASSYSRDNQPQHF	TGTGCCAGCAGTTACTCCCGAGACAATCAGCCCCAGCATTTT
TRBV7-2	TRBJ1-1	-	-	CASSLVRGVSF	TGTGCCAGCAGCTTAGTAAGGGGAGTGAGCTTT
TRBV4-3	TRBJ1-1	-	-	CASSQGAGRVNTEAFF	TGCGCCAGCAGCCAAGGGGCAGGGCGAGTGAACACTGAAGCTTTCTTT
TRBV2	TRBJ1-1	-	-	CASSDRVDTEAFF	TGTGCCAGCAGTGACAGGGTTGACACTGAAGCTTTCTTT
TRBV10-2	TRBJ1-1	-	-	CASRLTVVNTEAFF	TGCGCCAGCAGATTGACAGTCGTGAACACTGAAGCTTTCTTT
TRBV7-6	TRBJ2-6	once	-	CASSPDISGANVLTF	TGTGCCAGCAGCCCCGATATTTCTGGGGCCAACGTCCTGACTTTC
TRBV28	TRBJ1-2	once	-	CASNRANYGYTF	TGTGCCAGCAACAGGGCTAACTATGGCTACACCTTC
TRBV6-6	TRBJ1-6	few	-	CASGQFNSPLHF	TGTGCCAGCGGACAGTTTAATTCACCCCTCCACTTT
TRBV5-4	TRBJ1-2	-	-	CASSRKGSSSYGYTF	TGTGCCAGCAGCAGGAAAGGGTCTTCTAGCTATGGCTACACCTTC
TRBV5-1	TRBJ2-1	-	TRBD2	CASSPIGLAGGSTYNEQFF	TGCGCCAGCAGCCCGATCGGACTAGCGGGGGGATCGACCTACAATGAGCAGTTCTTC
TRBV4-3	TRBJ1-3	-	-	CASSQFFGNTIYF	TGCGCCAGCAGCCAATTCTTCGGAAACACCATATATTTT
TRBV5-1	TRBJ2-3	-	-	CASSSQPPDTQYF	TGCGCCAGCAGCTCCCAACCTCCAGATACGCAGTATTTT
TRBV15	TRBJ2-3	-	-	CATSRGSTDTQYF	TGTGCCACCAGCAGGGGATCCACAGATACGCAGTATTTT
TRBV7-9	TRBJ2-6	-	-	CASSLSGNSGANVLTF	TGTGCCAGCAGCTTATCGGGAAACTCTGGGGCCAACGTCCTGACTTTC
TRBV18	TRBJ1-2	-	-	CASSPGSHQGGYTF	TGTGCCAGCTCGCCGGGCAGCCATCAAGGTGGCTACACCTTC
TRBV30	TRBJ1-2	once	TRBD1	CAWSMGQGLGYTF	TGTGCCTGGAGTATGGGACAGGGATTGGGCTACACCTTC
TRBV4-1	TRBJ1-2	-	-	CASSQDEGGYTF	TGCGCCAGCAGCCAAGATGAGGGGGGCTACACCTTC
TRBV6-5	TRBJ1-2	once	TRBD1	CASRWEGARPGGYTF	TGTGCCAGCAGGTGGGAGGGGGCGAGACCGGGCGGCTACACCTTC
TRBV27	TRBJ2-3	-	-	CASSFSGNTDTQYF	TGTGCCAGCAGTTTCTCCGGGAACACAGATACGCAGTATTTT
TRBV5-1	TRBJ1-6	-	TRBD1	CASSSTPGQGYNSPLHF	TGCGCCAGCAGCTCAACCCCGGGACAGGGGTATAATTCACCCCTCCACTTT
TRBV18	TRBJ2-2	-	-	CASSIIRGTTGELFF	TGTGCCAGCTCAATCATCCGGGGCACCACCGGGGAGCTGTTTTTT
TRBV11-2	TRBJ2-3	-	TRBD1	CASSADRGRDTQYF	TGTGCCAGCAGCGCGGACAGGGGCCGAGATACGCAGTATTTT
TRBV12-5	TRBJ2-3	-	TRBD1	CASAWTGRDTQYF	TGTGCTAGTGCCTGGACAGGGCGGGATACGCAGTATTTT
TRBV19	TRBJ2-1	-	-	CASTIGGVLNNEQFF	TGTGCCAGTACCATCGGCGGAGTGCTCAACAATGAGCAGTTCTTC
TRBV5-1	TRBJ2-3	once	-	CASSFRSDTQYF	TGCGCCAGCAGCTTTCGGTCAGATACGCAGTATTTT
TRBV2	TRBJ2-2	-	-	CASGVGGWTGELFF	TGTGCCAGCGGGGTCGGGGGATGGACCGGGGAGCTGTTTTTT
TRBV7-9	TRBJ2-1	-	-	CASSLGTAFYNEQFF	TGTGCCAGCAGCTTAGGGACAGCGTTTTACAATGAGCAGTTCTTC
TRBV5-1	TRBJ2-1	-	-	CASSAGQADYNEQFF	TGCGCCAGCAGCGCGGGACAAGCCGACTACAATGAGCAGTTCTTC
TRBV7-9	TRBJ1-1	-	-	CASSYQGVPATEAFF	TGTGCCAGCAGCTATCAGGGCGTCCCTGCCACTGAAGCTTTCTTT
TRBV6-5	TRBJ1-5	-	-	CASRMESNQPQHF	TGTGCCAGCAGGATGGAAAGCAATCAGCCCCAGCATTTT
TRBV10-3	TRBJ1-5	-	TRBD1	CAIGTGSSNQPQHF	TGTGCCATAGGGACAGGGTCTAGCAATCAGCCCCAGCATTTT